This entry describes one T cell receptor beta chain. TCRdb's table, derived via immunoSEQ multiplex PCR, lists solely in-frame clones and lacks some. The sample includes 200,000 to 300,000 clones, approximately 82% of them seen just once. The germline CDR1 and CDR2 sequences are GTSNPN and SVGIG (reference sequence). Trimming removed 3 bases at V and 0 bases at J, with 11 bases between. CDR3 length: 15 residues. These data are taken from a study of blood T cell repertoires in COVID-19. The sequenced sample was peripheral blood. The receptor comes from a man in his forties who had recovered from COVID-19. V and J are TRBV30 and TRBJ1-4, with a possible D match to TRBD1 (5 bases). CDR3 residues: CAWSRGGATNEKLFF. The CDR3 DNA reads TGTGCCTGGAGCCGCGGAGGGGCAACTAATGAAAAACTGTTTTTT.